The 10 T cell receptor beta chains listed next were all sequenced from one sample in a study of blood T cells in healthy people across ages. A second PCR of 7 to 11 cycles used a sample-barcoded 5' primer and a J-beta primer mix. MiXCR was run by TCRdb on the 5' RACE reads, yielding one entry per CDR3 protein. Among more than 700,000 distinct CDR3 sequences listed, less than 60% were seen once. What was sequenced was blood. The receptors were sampled from a man older than 75 in good health.

This clonotype has at least ten counts. DNA of the CDR3: TGTGCCAGCAGCATCCCGACGCGGGAGGGCACAGATACGCAGTATTTT. This sequence encodes CASSIPTREGTDTQYF. The V call is TRBV4-2, the J call TRBJ2-3, with 8 nucleotides matching TRBD2. The CDR3 has 16 residues. Per the germline V gene, CDR1 is LGHNA and CDR2 is YNFKEQ. The ends lost 5 bases at V and 1 base at J; junction bases unmatched: 8.

The chain recombines TRBV12-3 or TRBV12-4 with TRBJ1-4; 7 positions agree with TRBD1. CDR3 length equals 15 residues. The trim removed 5 bases at V and 7 bases at J, leaving 10 bases unmatched. The CDR3 reads CASSPSTGWVEKLFF. The CDR3 nucleotides read TGTGCCAGCAGTCCTTCGACAGGGTGGGTTGAAAAACTGTTTTTT.

This clonotype was observed a few times. V is TRBV5-4 and J is TRBJ2-7; 7 positions agree with TRBD2. V was clipped by 2 bases and J by 6 bases; unmatched bases: 14. CDR1 is SGHNT, CDR2 YYREEE, per germline (reference sequence). The CDR3 has 16 residues. The CDR3 spells CASSLRAGVGTSEQYF. The DNA for the CDR3 is TGTGCCAGCAGCTTAAGGGCGGGAGTCGGGACCTCCGAGCAGTACTTC.

This clonotype occurred many times. This chain joins TRBV29-1 and TRBJ2-3, with a possible D match to TRBD2 (6 bases). This CDR3 region has 16 residues. Germline V lookup: CDR1 SQVTM, CDR2 ANQGSEA. Trimming cost V 8 bases and J 0 bases, with 21 bases left between them. Here the CDR3 reads CSSAIFSGPSTDTQYF. As DNA, the CDR3 is TGCAGCTCTGCAATATTTAGCGGTCCTAGCACAGATACGCAGTATTTT.

This clonotype was seen a few times. The V call is TRBV2, the J call TRBJ2-1; 9 nucleotides align to TRBD2. This CDR3 spans 16 amino acids. V shed 7 bases, J shed 5 bases, and the junction held 12 bases outside the gene matches. CDR1 and CDR2 (germline): SNHLY, FYNNEI. The CDR3 sequence: CASKLVGLAENNEQFF. The CDR3 nucleotides read TGTGCCAGCAAACTCGTGGGACTAGCAGAAAACAATGAGCAGTTCTTC.

This clonotype was seen only a few times. This chain uses TRBV6-6 with TRBJ1-2; D remains unclear. The CDR3 extends over 13 amino acids. Germline V gene lookup returns CDR1 MNHNY and CDR2 SVGAGI (reference sequence). Trimming cost V 2 bases and J 7 bases, with 11 bases left between them. CDR3 residues: CASSYVPEGGYTF. The CDR3, as DNA: TGTGCCAGCAGTTACGTTCCGGAGGGTGGCTACACCTTC.

The V gene is TRBV9, the J gene TRBJ2-1; TRBD2 is a possible D gene (5 bases). The germline V gene encodes CDR1 SGDLS and CDR2 YYNGEE. This CDR3 is built from 19 residues. V was shortened by 3 bases and J by 0 bases, with 22 bases between the two germline ends. This CDR3 is CASSAGVGAPTSSYNEQFF. DNA for the CDR3: TGTGCCAGCAGCGCCGGGGTAGGCGCCCCAACTAGCTCCTACAATGAGCAGTTCTTC.

DNA for the CDR3: TGCGCCGTCCGGGACCAGCGTCCCACAAGGAATGAGCAGTTCTTC. Its translation: CAVRDQRPTRNEQFF. The chain employs TRBV20-1 and TRBJ2-1, with D possibly called TRBD1 or TRBD2 (5 bases each). Germline V gene lookup returns CDR1 DFQATT and CDR2 SNEGSKA (reference sequence). There are 15 residues in the CDR3.

This chain links TRBV27 with TRBJ2-1; possibly TRBD2 for D (5 bases). Germline assignment: CDR1 MNHEY and CDR2 SMNVEV (reference sequence). The germline V and J ends were trimmed by 6 bases and 0 bases, with 12 bases remaining between them. This CDR3 spans 15 amino acids. CDR3 coding DNA: TGTGCCAGCAGCGAACTAGGGAGCTCCTACAATGAGCAGTTCTTC. Its translation: CASSELGSSYNEQFF.

This sequence joins TRBV21-1 and TRBJ2-3; the table's TRBD1 call for D was not verified on the DNA. TRBV21-1 is tagged as a pseudogene. This CDR3 has 15 amino acids. DNA for the CDR3: TGTGCCAGCAGCAAATCGGGACAGCCGCAAACAACGCAGTATTTT. Translated, it gives CASSKSGQPQTTQYF.